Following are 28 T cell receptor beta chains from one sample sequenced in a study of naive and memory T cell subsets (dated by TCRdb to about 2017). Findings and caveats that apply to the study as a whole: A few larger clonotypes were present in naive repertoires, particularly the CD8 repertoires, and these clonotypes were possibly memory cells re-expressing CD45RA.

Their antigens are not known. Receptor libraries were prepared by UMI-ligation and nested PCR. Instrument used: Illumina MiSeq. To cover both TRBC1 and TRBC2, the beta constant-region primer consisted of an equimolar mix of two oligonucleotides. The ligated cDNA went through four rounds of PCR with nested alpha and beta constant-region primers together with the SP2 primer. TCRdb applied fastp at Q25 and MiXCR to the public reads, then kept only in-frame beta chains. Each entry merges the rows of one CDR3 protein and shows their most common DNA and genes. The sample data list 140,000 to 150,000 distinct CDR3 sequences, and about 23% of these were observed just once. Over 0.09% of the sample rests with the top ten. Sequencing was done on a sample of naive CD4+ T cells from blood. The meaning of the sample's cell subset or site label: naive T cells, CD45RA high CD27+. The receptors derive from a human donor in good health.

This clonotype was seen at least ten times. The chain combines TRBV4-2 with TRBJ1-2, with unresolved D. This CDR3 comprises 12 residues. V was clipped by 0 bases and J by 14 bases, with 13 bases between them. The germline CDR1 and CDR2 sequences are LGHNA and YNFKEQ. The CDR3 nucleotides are TGTGCCAGCAGCCAAGATTGGAGCAGGTGGACCTTC. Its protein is CASSQDWSRWTF.

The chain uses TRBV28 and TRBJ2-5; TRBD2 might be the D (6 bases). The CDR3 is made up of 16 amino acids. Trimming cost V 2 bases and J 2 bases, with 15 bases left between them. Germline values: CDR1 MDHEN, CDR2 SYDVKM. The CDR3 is CASSLDFTGLQETQYF. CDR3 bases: TGTGCCAGCAGTTTAGACTTCACCGGACTACAAGAGACCCAGTACTTC.

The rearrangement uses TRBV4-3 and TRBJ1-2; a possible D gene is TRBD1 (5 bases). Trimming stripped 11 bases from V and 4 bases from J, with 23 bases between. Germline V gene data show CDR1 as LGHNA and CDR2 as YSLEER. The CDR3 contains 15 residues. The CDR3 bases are TGCGCCTGTTCCCGGGACCGCCGTACGGGCTATGGCTACACCTTC. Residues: CACSRDRRTGYGYTF.

The CDR3 spells CASSSLRQVAPDEQYF. CDR3 DNA: TGTGCCAGCAGTTCGCTCCGACAGGTCGCCCCGGACGAGCAGTACTTC. The genes are TRBV28 and TRBJ2-7, with D perhaps TRBD1 (6 bases). There are 16 residues in the CDR3. V lost 4 bases to trimming and J lost 5 bases, with 21 bases between them. Germline lookup yields CDR1 MDHEN and CDR2 SYDVKM.

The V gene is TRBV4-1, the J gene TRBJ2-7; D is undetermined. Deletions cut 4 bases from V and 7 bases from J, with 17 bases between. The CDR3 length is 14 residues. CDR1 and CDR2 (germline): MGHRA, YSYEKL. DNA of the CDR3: TGCGCCAGCAGCCGAATACGACTCTTGGGGGAGCAGTACTTC. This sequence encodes CASSRIRLLGEQYF.

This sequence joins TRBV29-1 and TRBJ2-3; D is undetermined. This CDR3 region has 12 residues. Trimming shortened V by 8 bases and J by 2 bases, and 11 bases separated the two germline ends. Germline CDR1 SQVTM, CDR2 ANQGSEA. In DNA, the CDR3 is TGCAGCTCCACCTCCGTCACAGATACGCAGTATTTT. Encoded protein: CSSTSVTDTQYF.

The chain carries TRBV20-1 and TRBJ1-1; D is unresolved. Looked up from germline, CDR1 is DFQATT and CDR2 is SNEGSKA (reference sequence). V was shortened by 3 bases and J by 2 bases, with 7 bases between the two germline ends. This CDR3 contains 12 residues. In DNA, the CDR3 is TGCAGTGCTAGCCAGGTCAACACTGAAGCTTTCTTT. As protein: CSASQVNTEAFF.

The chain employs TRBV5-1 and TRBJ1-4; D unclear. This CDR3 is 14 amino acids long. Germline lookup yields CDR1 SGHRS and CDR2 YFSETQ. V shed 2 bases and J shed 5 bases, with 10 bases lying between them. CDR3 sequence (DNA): TGCGCCAGCAGCTTTGACGGTTGGAATGAAAAACTGTTTTTT. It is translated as CASSFDGWNEKLFF.

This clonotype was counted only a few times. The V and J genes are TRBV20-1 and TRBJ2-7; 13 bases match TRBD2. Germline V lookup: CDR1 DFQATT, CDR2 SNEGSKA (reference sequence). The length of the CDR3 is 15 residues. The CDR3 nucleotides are TGCAGCGGACTAGCGGGAGAGTCCCCGCTCTACGAGCAGTACTTC. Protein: CSGLAGESPLYEQYF.

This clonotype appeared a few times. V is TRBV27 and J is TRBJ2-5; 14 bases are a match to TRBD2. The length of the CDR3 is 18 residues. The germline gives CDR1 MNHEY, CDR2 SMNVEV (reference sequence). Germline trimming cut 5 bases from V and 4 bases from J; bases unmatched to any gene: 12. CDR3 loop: CASSARRLAGGPLETQYF. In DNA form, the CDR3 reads TGTGCCAGCAGTGCGCGTAGACTAGCGGGAGGGCCGTTAGAGACCCAGTACTTC.

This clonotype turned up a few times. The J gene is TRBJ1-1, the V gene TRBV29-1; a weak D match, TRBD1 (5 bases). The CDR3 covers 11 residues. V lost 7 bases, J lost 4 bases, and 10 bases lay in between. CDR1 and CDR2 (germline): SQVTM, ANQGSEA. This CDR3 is CSGGFGTEAFF. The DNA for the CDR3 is TGCAGCGGGGGGTTCGGCACTGAAGCTTTCTTT.

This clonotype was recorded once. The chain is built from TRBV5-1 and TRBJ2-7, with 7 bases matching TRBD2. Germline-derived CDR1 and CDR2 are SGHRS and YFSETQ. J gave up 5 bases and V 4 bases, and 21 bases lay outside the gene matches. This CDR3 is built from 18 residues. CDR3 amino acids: CASSRDAGRAGVSDEQYF. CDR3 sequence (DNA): TGCGCCAGCAGCCGCGACGCGGGTCGGGCGGGAGTAAGCGACGAGCAGTACTTC.

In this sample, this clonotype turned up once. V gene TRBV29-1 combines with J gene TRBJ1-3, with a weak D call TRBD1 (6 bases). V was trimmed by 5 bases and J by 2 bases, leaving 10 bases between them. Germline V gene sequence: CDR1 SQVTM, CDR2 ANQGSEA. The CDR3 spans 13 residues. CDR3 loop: CSVRPGAGNTIYF. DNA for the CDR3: TGCAGCGTTAGGCCAGGGGCTGGAAACACCATATATTTT.

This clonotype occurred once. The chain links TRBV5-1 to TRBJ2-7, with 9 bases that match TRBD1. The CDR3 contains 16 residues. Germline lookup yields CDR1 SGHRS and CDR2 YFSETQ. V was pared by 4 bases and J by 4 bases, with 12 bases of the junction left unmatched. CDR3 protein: CASSLGGQGRGYEQYF. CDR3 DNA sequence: TGCGCCAGCAGCCTGGGGGGACAGGGTCGAGGTTACGAGCAGTACTTC.

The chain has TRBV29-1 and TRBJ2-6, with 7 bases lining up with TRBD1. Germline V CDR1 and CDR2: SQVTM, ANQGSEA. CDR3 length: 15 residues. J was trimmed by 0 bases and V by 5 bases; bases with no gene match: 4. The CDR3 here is CSVSQGVSGANVLTF. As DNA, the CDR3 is TGCAGCGTTAGCCAGGGGGTCTCTGGGGCCAACGTCCTGACTTTC.

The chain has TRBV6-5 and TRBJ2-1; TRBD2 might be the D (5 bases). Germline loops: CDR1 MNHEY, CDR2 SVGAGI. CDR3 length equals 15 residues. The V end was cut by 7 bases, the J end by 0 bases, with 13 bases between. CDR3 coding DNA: TGTGCCAGCACTCCAGCTGGGAGCTCCTACAATGAGCAGTTCTTC. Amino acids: CASTPAGSSYNEQFF.

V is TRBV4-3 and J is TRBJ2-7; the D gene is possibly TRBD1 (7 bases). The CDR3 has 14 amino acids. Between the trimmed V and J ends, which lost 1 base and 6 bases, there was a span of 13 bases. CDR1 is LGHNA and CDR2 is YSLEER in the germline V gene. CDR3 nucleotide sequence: TGCGCCAGCAGCCAAGGGACAGGAGGGGTCGAGCAGTACTTC. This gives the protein CASSQGTGGVEQYF.

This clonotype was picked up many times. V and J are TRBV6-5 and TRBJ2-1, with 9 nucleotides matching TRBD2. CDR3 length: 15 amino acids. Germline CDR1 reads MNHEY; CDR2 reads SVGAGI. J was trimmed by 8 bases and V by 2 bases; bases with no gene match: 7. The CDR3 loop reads CASSYNSGSQHEQFF. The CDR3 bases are TGTGCCAGCAGTTACAATAGCGGGAGTCAGCATGAGCAGTTCTTC.

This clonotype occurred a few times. The CDR3 loop reads CASSTDRGETQYF. The CDR3 DNA is TGTGCCAGCAGTACCGACAGGGGAGAGACCCAGTACTTC. The chain combines TRBV12-3 or TRBV12-4 with TRBJ2-5, with 8 bases lining up with TRBD1. The CDR3 loop spans 13 amino acids. The V segment lost 5 bases and the J segment 4 bases; nucleotides outside the gene matches: 3.

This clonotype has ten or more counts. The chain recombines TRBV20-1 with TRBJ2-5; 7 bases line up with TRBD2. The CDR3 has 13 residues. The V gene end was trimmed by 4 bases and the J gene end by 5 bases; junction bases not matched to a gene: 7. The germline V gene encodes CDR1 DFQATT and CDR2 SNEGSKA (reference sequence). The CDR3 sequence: CSATSGGGETQYF. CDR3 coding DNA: TGCAGTGCTACCTCGGGGGGAGGGGAGACCCAGTACTTC.

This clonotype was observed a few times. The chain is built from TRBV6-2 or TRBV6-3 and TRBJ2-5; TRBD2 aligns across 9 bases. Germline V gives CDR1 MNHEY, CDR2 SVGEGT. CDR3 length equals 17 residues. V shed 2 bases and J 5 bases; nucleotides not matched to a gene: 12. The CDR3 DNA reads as TGTGCCAGCAGTTACCCGACTAGCGGTTCATGGAGGGAGACCCAGTACTTC. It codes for CASSYPTSGSWRETQYF.

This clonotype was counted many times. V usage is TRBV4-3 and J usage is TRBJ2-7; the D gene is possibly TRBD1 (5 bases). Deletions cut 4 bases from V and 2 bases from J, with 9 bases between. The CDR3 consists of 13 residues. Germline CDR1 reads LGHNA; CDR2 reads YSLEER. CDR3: CASSLRQTYEQYF. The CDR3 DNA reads TGCGCCAGCAGCCTTAGACAGACCTACGAGCAGTACTTC.

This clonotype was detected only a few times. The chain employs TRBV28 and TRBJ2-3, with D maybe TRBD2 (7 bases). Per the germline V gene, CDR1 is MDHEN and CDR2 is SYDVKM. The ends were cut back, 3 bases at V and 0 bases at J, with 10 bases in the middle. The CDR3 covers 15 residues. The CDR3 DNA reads TGTGCCAGCAGTTTGGCGGGGGCTAGCACAGATACGCAGTATTTT. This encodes CASSLAGASTDTQYF. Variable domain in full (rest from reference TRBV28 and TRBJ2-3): DVKVTQSSRYLVKRTGEKVFLECVQDMDHENMFWYRQDPGLGLRLIYFSYDVKMKEKGDIPEGYSVSREKKERFSLILESASTNQTSMYLCASSLAGASTDTQYFGPGTRLTVL.

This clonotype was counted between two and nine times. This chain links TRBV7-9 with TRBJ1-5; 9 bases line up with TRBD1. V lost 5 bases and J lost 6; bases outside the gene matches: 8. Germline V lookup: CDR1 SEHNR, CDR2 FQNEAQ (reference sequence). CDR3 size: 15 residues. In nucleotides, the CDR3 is TGTGCCAGCAGCCATGGGACAGGGCCGTTTCAGCCCCAGCATTTT. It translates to CASSHGTGPFQPQHF.

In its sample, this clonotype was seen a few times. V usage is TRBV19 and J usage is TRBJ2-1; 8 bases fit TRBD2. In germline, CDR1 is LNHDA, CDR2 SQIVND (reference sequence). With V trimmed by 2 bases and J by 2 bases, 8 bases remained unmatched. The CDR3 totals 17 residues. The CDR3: CASSIKLAGGTYNEQFF. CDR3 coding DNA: TGTGCCAGTAGTATAAAATTGGCGGGAGGAACCTACAATGAGCAGTTCTTC. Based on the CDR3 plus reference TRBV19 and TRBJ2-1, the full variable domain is DGGITQSPKYLFRKEGQNVTLSCEQNLNHDAMYWYRQDPGQGLRLIYYSQIVNDFQKGDIAEGYSVSREKKESFPLTVTSAQKNPTAFYLCASSIKLAGGTYNEQFFGPGTRLTVL.

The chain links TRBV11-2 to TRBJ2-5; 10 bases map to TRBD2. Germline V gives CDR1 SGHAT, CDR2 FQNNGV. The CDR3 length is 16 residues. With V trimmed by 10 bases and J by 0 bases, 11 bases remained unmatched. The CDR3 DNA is TGTGCCACAAAGCGGGAGGGCCGGGGGAACCAAGAGACCCAGTACTTC. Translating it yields CATKREGRGNQETQYF.

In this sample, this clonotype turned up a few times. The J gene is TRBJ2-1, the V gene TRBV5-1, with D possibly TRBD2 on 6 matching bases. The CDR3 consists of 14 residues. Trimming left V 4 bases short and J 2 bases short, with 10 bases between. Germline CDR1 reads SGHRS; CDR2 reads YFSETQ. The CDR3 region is CASSGSGTYNEQFF. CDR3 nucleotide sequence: TGCGCCAGCAGCGGTAGCGGTACCTACAATGAGCAGTTCTTC.

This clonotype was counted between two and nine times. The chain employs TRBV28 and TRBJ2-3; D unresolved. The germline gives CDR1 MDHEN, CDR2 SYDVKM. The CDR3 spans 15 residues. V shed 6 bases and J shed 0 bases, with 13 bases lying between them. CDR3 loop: CASRQRHLSTDTQYF. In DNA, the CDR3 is TGTGCCAGCAGGCAAAGGCACCTGAGCACAGATACGCAGTATTTT.